Listed here is a single T cell receptor beta chain. This specimen comes from a study of blood T cell repertoires in COVID-19. Study context: From the United States, Italy and Spain came samples of acute and convalescent COVID-19. PBMCs, B-cell-depleted T cells, or T cells were the source of the cDNA or gDNA that made up the material.

The authors' processing: Amplified reference gene primers provided the basis for estimating nucleated cell counts. The repertoire was sequenced with immunoSEQ multiplex PCR; TCRdb's copy has only in-frame clones and lacks some. The DNA was the basis for D and trimming; V, J and clone size are from that table. The sample contains 21,000 or so clones, 85% to 90% of which appear only once. The CDR3 totals 15 residues. V was pared by 0 bases and J by 1 base, with 9 bases between. The germline V gene encodes CDR1 LNHNV and CDR2 YYDKDF (reference sequence). The sample was peripheral blood. The rearrangement joins TRBV15 to TRBJ2-5, with D perhaps TRBD1 (5 bases). The clonotype originates from a man between 65 and 80 years old with active COVID-19. Here the CDR3 DNA reads TGTGCCACCAGCAGAGATAGGGGCACCCAAGAGACCCAGTACTTC. Translation: CATSRDRGTQETQYF. The variable domain in full, completed from reference TRBV15 and TRBJ2-5, reads DAMVIQNPRYQVTQFGKPVTLSCSQTLNHNVMYWYQQKSSQAPKLLFHYYDKDFNNEADTPDNFQSRRPNTSFCFLDIRSPGLGDTAMYLCATSRDRGTQETQYFGPGTRLLVL.